Included here is one TCR beta chain sequence, with context. The record originates from a study of T cell clusters in autoimmune cytopenias. Study-level background: Healthy control donors averaged about 52 years of age, with a median of approximately 59 years.

The CDR3 has 13 residues. CDR1 and CDR2 from the germline V gene are MNHEY and SVGAGI. One tube held mixed TRB-A and TRB-B primer pools for touch-down PCR. TCRdb re-called the multiplex PCR reads; one entry per CDR3 protein, DNA not given. Seen in this sample are around 11,000 distinct CDR3 sequences; the ten most common clones hold around 31%. TRB was amplified from around 0.25 ug of peripheral blood genomic DNA per sample. The same sample was also used in a study of T cell repertoires in aging, cancer and after chemotherapy. This second report adds: Some 8.1 million TCR reads were in the whole dataset.

This clonotype originated in a human donor in good health. Sequencing was performed on peripheral blood. The gene calls are TRBV6-5 and TRBJ2-2; the TCRdb D gene call, TRBD1, has no DNA to confirm it. Here the CDR3 reads CASSLQGIGELFF.